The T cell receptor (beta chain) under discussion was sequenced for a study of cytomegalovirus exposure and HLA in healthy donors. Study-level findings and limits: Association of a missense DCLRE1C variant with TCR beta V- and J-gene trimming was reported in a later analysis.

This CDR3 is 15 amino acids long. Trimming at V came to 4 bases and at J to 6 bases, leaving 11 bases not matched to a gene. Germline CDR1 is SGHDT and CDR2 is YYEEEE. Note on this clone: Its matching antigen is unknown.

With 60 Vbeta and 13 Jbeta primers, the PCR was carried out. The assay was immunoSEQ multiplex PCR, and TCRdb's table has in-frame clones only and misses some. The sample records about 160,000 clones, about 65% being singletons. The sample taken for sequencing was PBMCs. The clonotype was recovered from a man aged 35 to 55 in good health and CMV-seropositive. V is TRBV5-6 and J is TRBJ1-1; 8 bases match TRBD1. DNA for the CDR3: TGTGCCAGCAGCGGACGGTGGCAGGGGGCCTCTGAAGCTTTCTTT. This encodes CASSGRWQGASEAFF.